This TCR beta chain appears in the sequencing data of a study of cytomegalovirus exposure and HLA in healthy donors. The PCR contained 60 Vbeta and 13 Jbeta primers. Original analysis: The authors later counted 65 million to 90 million unique TCR beta chains, roughly 10 million of them shared. The method was immunoSEQ multiplex PCR; TCRdb's version includes in-frame clones alone and lacks a portion of them. For V, J and clone size, that table is used; D and trimming come from the DNA. The table has about 140,000 clones, about 84% seen once. The clonotype originates from a man aged 45-65 years in good health and CMV-seronegative. The specimen was PBMCs.

The DNA for the CDR3 is TGTGCCAGCAGCTGGAGCCCAGGGTTCTCCTCTGGGGCCAACGTCCTGACTTTC. This encodes CASSWSPGFSSGANVLTF. The chain couples TRBV7-3 to TRBJ2-6; D might be TRBD1 (5 bases). The CDR3 is 18 amino acids. Per germline, CDR1 SGHTA and CDR2 FQGTGA. V lost 4 bases, J lost 0 bases, and 16 bases lay in between. Together with reference TRBV7-3 and TRBJ2-6, the CDR3 gives the full variable domain: GAGVSQTPSNKVTEKGKYVELRCDPISGHTALYWYRQSLGQGPEFLIYFQGTGAADDSGLPNDRFFAVRPEGSVSTLKIQRTERGDSAVYLCASSWSPGFSSGANVLTFGAGSRLTVL.